Each of the 6 T cell receptor beta chains below was sequenced from the same sample in a study of T cell responses to AZD1222 COVID-19 vaccine. Sequenced by immunoSEQ multiplex PCR; TCRdb stores in-frame clones only, minus some. The profile shows 150,000 or so clones, roughly nine tenths of them singletons. The sequences come from peripheral blood, collected 28 days after the second AZD1222 dose. These receptor sequences come from an adult who received the AZD1222 COVID-19 vaccine.

The chain combines TRBV7-8 with TRBJ1-3; D remains ambiguous. V was trimmed by 5 bases and J by 0 bases, leaving 11 bases between them. There are 15 residues in the CDR3. CDR1 SGHVS and CDR2 FQNEAQ come from the germline V gene. CDR3 DNA sequence: TGTGCCAGCAGCCAGGATCGGGTCTCTGGAAACACCATATATTTT. Translation gives CASSQDRVSGNTIYF.

V is TRBV28 and J is TRBJ1-5; 7 bases are shared with TRBD1. The CDR3 sequence is 16 residues long. The germline V gene has CDR1 MDHEN and CDR2 SYDVKM. With 4 bases clipped from V and 2 bases from J, the junction kept 8 bases outside the gene matches. The CDR3, as DNA: TGTGCCAGCAGTTACTTCAGACAGGGCGGCAATCAGCCCCAGCATTTT. This encodes CASSYFRQGGNQPQHF.

V is TRBV4-2 and J is TRBJ2-7, with TRBD2 matching 7 bases. The junction had 3 bases not matched to a gene; V was cut back by 0 bases and J by 7 bases. The CDR3 totals 13 residues. The germline V gene has CDR1 LGHNA and CDR2 YNFKEQ. The CDR3 region is CASSQEVGGEQYF. Written as DNA, the CDR3 is TGTGCCAGCAGCCAAGAGGTCGGGGGGGAGCAGTACTTC.

V gene TRBV5-1 combines with J gene TRBJ2-7, with 9 bases aligning to TRBD1. Germline CDR1 reads SGHRS; CDR2 reads YFSETQ. Trimming at V came to 3 bases and at J to 2 bases, leaving 3 bases not matched to a gene. The CDR3 consists of 14 residues. The CDR3 region is CASSSGTGTYEQYF. The CDR3 coding sequence is TGCGCCAGCAGCTCCGGGACAGGGACCTACGAGCAGTACTTC. The whole variable domain, filled in from reference TRBV5-1 and TRBJ2-7, reads KAGVTQTPRYLIKTRGQQVTLSCSPISGHRSVSWYQQTPGQGLQFLFEYFSETQRNKGNFPGRFSGRQFSNSRSEMNVSTLELGDSALYLCASSSGTGTYEQYFGPGTRLTVT.

This chain uses TRBV4-1 with TRBJ1-2; D remains unclear. This CDR3 is built from 16 residues. V shed 0 bases and J shed 3 bases, with 14 bases lying between them. The germline V gene has CDR1 MGHRA and CDR2 YSYEKL. The CDR3 coding sequence is TGCGCCAGCAGCCAAGAAATGGTGACAAGCTACTATGGCTACACCTTC. Translation gives CASSQEMVTSYYGYTF.

This chain joins TRBV4-1 and TRBJ1-1, with 7 bases fitting TRBD1. The CDR3 is 16 residues long. Germline-derived CDR1 and CDR2 are MGHRA and YSYEKL. Trimming took 4 bases from V and 3 from J; bases not matched to a gene: 11. CDR3 residues: CASSPERQGWHTEAFF. CDR3 nucleotides: TGCGCCAGCAGCCCAGAAAGACAGGGATGGCACACTGAAGCTTTCTTT.